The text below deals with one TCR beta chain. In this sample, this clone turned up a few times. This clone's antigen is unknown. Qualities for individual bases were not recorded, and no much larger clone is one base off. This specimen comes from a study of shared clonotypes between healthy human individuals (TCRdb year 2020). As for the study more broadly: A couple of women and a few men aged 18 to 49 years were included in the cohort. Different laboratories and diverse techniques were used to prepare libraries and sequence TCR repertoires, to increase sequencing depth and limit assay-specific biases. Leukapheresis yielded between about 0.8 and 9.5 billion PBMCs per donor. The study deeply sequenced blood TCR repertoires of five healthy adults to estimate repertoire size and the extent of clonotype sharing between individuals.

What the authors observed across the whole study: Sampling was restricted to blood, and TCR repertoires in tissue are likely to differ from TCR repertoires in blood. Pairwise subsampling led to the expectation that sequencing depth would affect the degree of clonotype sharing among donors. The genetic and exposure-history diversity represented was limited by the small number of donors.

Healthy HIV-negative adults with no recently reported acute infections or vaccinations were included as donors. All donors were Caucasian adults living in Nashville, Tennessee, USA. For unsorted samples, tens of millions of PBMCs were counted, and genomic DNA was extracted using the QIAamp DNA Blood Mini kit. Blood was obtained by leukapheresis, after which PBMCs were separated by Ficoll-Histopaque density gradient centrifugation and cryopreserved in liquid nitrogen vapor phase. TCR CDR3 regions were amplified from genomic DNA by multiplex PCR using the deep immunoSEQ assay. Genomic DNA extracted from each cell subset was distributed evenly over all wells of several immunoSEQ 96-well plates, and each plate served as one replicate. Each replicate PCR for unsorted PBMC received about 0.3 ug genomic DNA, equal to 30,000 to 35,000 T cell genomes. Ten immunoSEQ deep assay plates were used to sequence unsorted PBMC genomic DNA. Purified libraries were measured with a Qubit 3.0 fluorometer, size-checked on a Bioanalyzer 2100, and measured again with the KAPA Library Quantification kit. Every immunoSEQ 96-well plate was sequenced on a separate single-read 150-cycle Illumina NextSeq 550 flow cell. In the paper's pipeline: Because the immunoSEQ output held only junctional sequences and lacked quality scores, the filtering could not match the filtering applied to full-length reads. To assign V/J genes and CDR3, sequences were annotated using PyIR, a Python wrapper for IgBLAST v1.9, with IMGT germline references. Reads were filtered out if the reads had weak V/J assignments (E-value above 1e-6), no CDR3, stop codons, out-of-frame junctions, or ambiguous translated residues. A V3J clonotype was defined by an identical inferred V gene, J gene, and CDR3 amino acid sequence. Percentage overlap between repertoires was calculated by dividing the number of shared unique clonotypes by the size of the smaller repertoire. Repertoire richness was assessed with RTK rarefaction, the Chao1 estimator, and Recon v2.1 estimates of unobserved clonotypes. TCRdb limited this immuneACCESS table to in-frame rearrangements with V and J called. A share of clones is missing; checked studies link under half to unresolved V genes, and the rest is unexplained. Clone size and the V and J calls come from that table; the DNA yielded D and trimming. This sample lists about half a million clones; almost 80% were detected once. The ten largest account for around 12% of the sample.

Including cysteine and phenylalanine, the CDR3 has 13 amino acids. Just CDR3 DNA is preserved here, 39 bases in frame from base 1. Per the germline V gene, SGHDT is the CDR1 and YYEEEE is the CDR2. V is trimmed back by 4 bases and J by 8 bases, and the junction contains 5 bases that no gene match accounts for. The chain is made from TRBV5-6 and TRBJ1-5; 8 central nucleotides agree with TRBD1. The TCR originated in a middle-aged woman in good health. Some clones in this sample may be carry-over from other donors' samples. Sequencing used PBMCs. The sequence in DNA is TGTGCCAGCAGCCGGACAGGGTTGGAGCCCCAGCATTTT. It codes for CASSRTGLEPQHF. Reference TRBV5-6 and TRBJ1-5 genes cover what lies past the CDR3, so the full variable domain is DAGVTQSPTHLIKTRGQQVTLRCSPKSGHDTVSWYQQALGQGPQFIFQYYEEEERQRGNFPDRFSGHQFPNYSSELNVNALLLGDSALYLCASSRTGLEPQHFGDGTRLSIL.